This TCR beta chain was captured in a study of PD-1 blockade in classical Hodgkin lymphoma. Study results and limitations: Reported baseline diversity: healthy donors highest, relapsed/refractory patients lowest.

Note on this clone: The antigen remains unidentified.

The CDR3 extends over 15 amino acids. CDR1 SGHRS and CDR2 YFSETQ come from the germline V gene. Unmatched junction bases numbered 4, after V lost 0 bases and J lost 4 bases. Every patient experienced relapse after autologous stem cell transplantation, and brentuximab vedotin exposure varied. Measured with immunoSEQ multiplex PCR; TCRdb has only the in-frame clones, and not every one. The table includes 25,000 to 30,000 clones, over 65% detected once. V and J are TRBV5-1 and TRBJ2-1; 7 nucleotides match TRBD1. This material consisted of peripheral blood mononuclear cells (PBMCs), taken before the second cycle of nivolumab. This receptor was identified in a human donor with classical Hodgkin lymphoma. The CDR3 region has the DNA TGCGCCAGCAGCTTGGGTACAGGGGCGTACAATGAGCAGTTCTTC. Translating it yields CASSLGTGAYNEQFF.